This T cell receptor (beta chain) was captured by sequencing in a study of vaccination effects on CD4 cells after COVID-19. The protocol was immunoSEQ multiplex PCR, while the TCRdb copy is restricted to in-frame clones and leaves out a portion. The repertoire holds about 48,000 clones, with roughly three quarters as singletons. Sequencing in the ViraFEST assay came after antigen-specific CD4+ T cells had been expanded with viral peptide pools, which were used to stimulate PBMC. Upon completion of under eleven days in culture, CD4+ T cells were isolated. Vaccine recipients, nucleocapsid antibody negative, had no prior SARS-CoV-2 infection. Some 2.2 million PBMC per well were cultured with around 11 IU/ml IL-2 and roughly 10 ug/ml peptides. Each culture had half its medium swapped for IL-2 medium on days 3 and 7. Trimming removed 2 bases at V and 1 base at J, with 12 bases between. CDR1 and CDR2 from the germline V gene are SGHKS and YYEKEE (reference sequence). The CDR3 runs to 15 residues.

A remark on this clone: Its target is unknown.

Broader study findings: The study found that only 1 of 255 vaccine-induced clones from healthy vaccinees cross-reacted with common cold coronaviruses.

This specimen was CD4+ T cells from PBMCs cultured with HCoV-OC43 spike peptides, taken before COVID-19 vaccination. Subset reported: HCoV-OC43 spike overlapping peptide pool stimulation. This clonotype was sampled from a human donor who received a COVID-19 vaccine. The rearrangement uses TRBV5-5 and TRBJ1-1; possibly TRBD1 for D (5 bases). CDR3 nucleotide sequence: TGTGCCAGCAGCTTCACCCTTCAGGGGAACACTGAAGCTTTCTTT. Amino acids: CASSFTLQGNTEAFF.